This T cell receptor beta chain stems from a study of shared clonotypes between healthy human individuals. The CDR3 is made up of 16 amino acids. Per the germline V gene, CDR1 is SGHNT and CDR2 is YYREEE (reference sequence). V lost 3 bases to trimming and J lost 0 bases, with 15 bases between them. Study outcomes and limitations: The study's rarefaction showed incomplete sorted-subset sequencing despite large depth. Generally, naive subsets came out with larger estimated richness than memory subsets.

The data were produced by immunoSEQ multiplex PCR, yet TCRdb's version contains in-frame clones alone and is incomplete. The sample contains about a million clones, approximately 68% of which appear only once. This clone was seen more than once but under ten times. Its specificity is unknown. Sequencing was carried out using memory CD4+ T cells sorted from blood. The subset: CD45RA-negative fraction. V usage is TRBV5-4 and J usage is TRBJ2-5; the D gene is possibly TRBD1 (7 bases). The receptor was derived from a man aged 18-30 years in good health. The CDR3 DNA reads as TGTGCCAGCAGCTCCTCAGGGGGGACGTACCAAGAGACCCAGTACTTC. Amino acids: CASSSSGGTYQETQYF.